A single sample gave rise to the 16 T cell receptor beta chains below, sequenced in a study of blood T cell repertoires in COVID-19 (dated by TCRdb to 2020 to 2021). Libraries came from the immunoSEQ multiplex PCR assay. The table comes from immuneACCESS by way of TCRdb, which keeps in-frame sequences with V and J called. Part of the clones is missing from these tables; in studies checked, under half for an unresolved V gene and the rest for unknown reasons. This sample has roughly 380,000 clones in its table, and over 75% of those were observed once. The ten top clones hold about 2.7% of the sample. The sample comprised PBMCs or T cells enriched from blood (not recorded which). The receptors stem from a woman aged 25-40 years who had recovered from COVID-19.

The chain joins TRBV19 to TRBJ1-4; D may be TRBD1 (6 bases). The germline V gene encodes CDR1 LNHDA and CDR2 SQIVND (reference sequence). The germline V and J ends were trimmed by 2 bases and 6 bases, with 10 bases remaining between them. CDR3 size: 14 residues. CDR3 nucleotide sequence: TGTGCCAGTAGTATAAACAGGGTGGATGAAAAACTGTTTTTT. It specifies CASSINRVDEKLFF.

V and J are TRBV11-3 and TRBJ1-1; tentatively, D is TRBD1 (5 bases). The CDR3 has 14 amino acids. CDR1 and CDR2 (germline): SGHNT, YENEEA. V gave up 5 bases and J gave up 1 base, with 11 bases separating them. DNA for the CDR3: TGTGCCAGCAGCGTACAAACAGGGAACACTGAAGCTTTCTTT. Translated, it gives CASSVQTGNTEAFF.

The chain employs TRBV18 and TRBJ2-4; tentative D call: TRBD2 (6 bases). Looked up from germline, CDR1 is KGHSH and CDR2 is LQKENI. The CDR3 loop spans 17 amino acids. Between the trimmed V and J ends, which lost 0 bases and 1 base, there was a span of 13 bases. CDR3 residues: CASSPPRGLAAKNIQYF. In nucleotides, the CDR3 is TGTGCCAGCTCACCACCTCGGGGGTTGGCGGCCAAAAACATTCAGTACTTC.

V is TRBV11-2 and J is TRBJ2-5; D gene uncertain. This CDR3 contains 14 residues. Per germline, CDR1 SGHAT and CDR2 FQNNGV. Trimming cost V 0 bases and J 4 bases, with 9 bases left between them. In DNA form, the CDR3 reads TGTGCCAGCAGCTTAGACTCTAGGCCAGAGACCCAGTACTTC. Translated: CASSLDSRPETQYF. Based on the CDR3 plus reference TRBV11-2 and TRBJ2-5, the full variable domain is EAGVAQSPRYKIIEKRQSVAFWCNPISGHATLYWYQQILGQGPKLLIQFQNNGVVDDSQLPKDRFSAERLKGVDSTLKIQPAKLEDSAVYLCASSLDSRPETQYFGPGTRLLVL.

J is TRBJ2-7 and V is TRBV5-1; 9 positions agree with TRBD1. The CDR3 is made up of 15 amino acids. From germline, CDR1 is SGHRS and CDR2 YFSETQ. V shed 5 bases, J shed 1 base, and the junction held 7 bases outside the gene matches. The DNA of the CDR3 is TGCGCCAGCAGTTTCGGGACAGGGCAATCCTACGAGCAGTACTTC. It codes for CASSFGTGQSYEQYF.

The chain joins TRBV9 to TRBJ2-1, with TRBD2 matching over 7 bases. The germline gives CDR1 SGDLS, CDR2 YYNGEE. V lost 0 bases and J lost 8; bases outside the gene matches: 14. This CDR3 is built from 17 residues. The CDR3 region has the DNA TGTGCCAGCAGCGTAGACTCTCGGCTAGCGGCCTTGGATGAGCAGTTCTTC. It encodes CASSVDSRLAALDEQFF.

This clone was detected once. The chain uses TRBV5-1 and TRBJ2-7; TRBD2 agrees at 7 bases. The CDR3 consists of 16 residues. Germline-derived CDR1 and CDR2 are SGHRS and YFSETQ. V shed 4 bases and J 0 bases; nucleotides not matched to a gene: 10. CDR3 in amino acids: CASSSFAGAYSYEQYF. CDR3 nucleotide sequence: TGCGCCAGCAGCAGTTTCGCGGGAGCCTACTCCTACGAGCAGTACTTC. The complete variable domain, with remaining parts taken from reference TRBV5-1 and TRBJ2-7, reads KAGVTQTPRYLIKTRGQQVTLSCSPISGHRSVSWYQQTPGQGLQFLFEYFSETQRNKGNFPGRFSGRQFSNSRSEMNVSTLELGDSALYLCASSSFAGAYSYEQYFGPGTRLTVT.

The gene calls are TRBV15 and TRBJ2-2, with D unclear. CDR3 length equals 17 residues. V lost 2 bases to trimming and J lost 0 bases, with 13 bases between them. CDR1 is LNHNV and CDR2 is YYDKDF in the germline V gene (reference sequence). CDR3 nucleotides: TGTGCCACCAGCAGAACATATCCAGACACGAACACCGGGGAGCTGTTTTTT. This sequence encodes CATSRTYPDTNTGELFF.

Turning to this clone: An end of the junction does not agree with germline; a read error may underlie this. This sequence joins TRBV7-7 and TRBJ1-5, with D hard to call. Looked up from germline, CDR1 is SSHAT and CDR2 is FNYEAQ (reference sequence). CDR3 length: 16 residues. The CDR3 sequence is CASSLEARESNQPQHF. DNA for the CDR3: TGTGCTAGCAGCTTAGAAGCGAGGGAGAGCAATCAGCCCCAGCATTTT.

The chain couples TRBV7-2 to TRBJ2-7; D remains ambiguous. From germline, CDR1 is SGHTA and CDR2 FQGNSA. This CDR3 contains 14 residues. Trimming took off 1 base at V and 3 bases at J, with 10 bases between the two ends. The CDR3 nucleotides read TGTGCCAGCAGCTTAGAATTTTACGGCTACGAGCAGTACTTC. This encodes CASSLEFYGYEQYF. Drawing the rest from reference TRBV7-2 and TRBJ2-7, the complete variable domain is GAGVSQSPSNKVTEKGKDVELRCDPISGHTALYWYRQSLGQGLEFLIYFQGNSAPDKSGLPSDRFSAERTGGSVSTLTIQRTQQEDSAVYLCASSLEFYGYEQYFGPGTRLTVT.

The chain joins TRBV7-2 to TRBJ2-7; TRBD1 agrees at 8 bases. Trimming took 5 bases from V and 5 from J; bases not matched to a gene: 8. The germline V gene has CDR1 SGHTA and CDR2 FQGNSA. The CDR3 totals 14 residues. The CDR3 DNA is TGTGCCAGCAGCATAACAGGGGGTCTGAACGAGCAGTACTTC. Amino acids: CASSITGGLNEQYF.

This rearrangement joins TRBV5-1 to TRBJ2-3; 8 bases map to TRBD2. Per germline, CDR1 SGHRS and CDR2 YFSETQ. This CDR3 contains 16 residues. V gave up 4 bases and J gave up 2 bases; unmatched junction bases: 9. CDR3 sequence reads: CASSPARGVSTDTQYF. The CDR3 region has the DNA TGCGCCAGCAGCCCCGCGCGGGGGGTCTCCACAGATACGCAGTATTTT.

This sequence joins TRBV25-1 and TRBJ1-4; 8 nucleotides align to TRBD1. V lost 11 bases to trimming and J lost 8 bases; unmatched junction nucleotides: 7. The CDR3 extends over 12 amino acids. Germline-derived CDR1 and CDR2 are MGHDK and SYGVNS. CDR3 sequence (DNA): TGTGCCTCACGACAGGGGTACGAAAAACTGTTTTTT. Translation gives CASRQGYEKLFF.

This chain's CDR3 is CASSFYGRAADTQYF. The DNA of the CDR3 is TGTGCCAGCAGCTTCTACGGGAGGGCAGCAGATACGCAGTATTTT. The gene calls are TRBV7-8 and TRBJ2-3, with 8 nucleotides matching TRBD2. V shed 3 bases, J shed 4 bases, and the junction held 6 bases outside the gene matches. Germline V gene sequence: CDR1 SGHVS, CDR2 FQNEAQ. The CDR3 is made up of 15 amino acids.

On this clone: Other nucleotide sequences in the sample specify the same CDR3. The chain links TRBV18 to TRBJ1-6, with 7 bases fitting TRBD1. CDR1 and CDR2 from the germline V gene are KGHSH and LQKENI. There are 15 residues in the CDR3. The V segment lost 5 bases and the J segment 5 bases; nucleotides outside the gene matches: 6. The chain's CDR3 is CASSSTGTDNSPLHF. CDR3 nucleotide sequence: TGTGCCAGCTCATCAACCGGGACAGATAATTCACCCCTCCACTTT.

The CDR3 DNA follows: TGTGCCAGCAGCTCAGTACAGGGTTGGAATGAAAAACTGTTTTTT. It encodes CASSSVQGWNEKLFF. The rearrangement joins TRBV9 to TRBJ1-4; TRBD1 is a possible D gene (6 bases). Germline V gene data show CDR1 as SGDLS and CDR2 as YYNGEE. The length of the CDR3 is 15 residues. The V and J ends lost 4 bases and 5 bases respectively, with 15 bases between them.